These 14 T cell receptor beta chains were all obtained from the same sample, sequenced in a study of cytomegalovirus exposure and HLA in healthy donors. The PCR used 60 Vbeta and 13 Jbeta primers. Only in-frame clones appear in the TCRdb table, and some are missing; sequencing was by immunoSEQ multiplex PCR. The sample table includes approximately 120,000 clones. The specimen sequenced was PBMCs. These receptors all stem from a man aged 35-49 years in good health and CMV-seronegative.

This rearrangement joins TRBV21-1 to TRBJ2-3; the D call TRBD2 from the table was never checked on the DNA. TRBV21-1 is a listed pseudogene. This CDR3 spans 18 amino acids. This chain's CDR3 is CASSNSGTPTGRTDTQYF. The CDR3 bases are TGTGCCAGCAGCAATTCGGGGACTCCAACGGGGCGCACAGATACGCAGTATTTT.

The V and J genes are TRBV28 and TRBJ2-7, with a possible D match to TRBD2 (6 bases). Germline lookup yields CDR1 MDHEN and CDR2 SYDVKM. The V and J ends lost 2 bases and 0 bases respectively, with 14 bases between them. The CDR3 totals 16 residues. The CDR3 DNA reads as TGTGCCAGCAGTTTACACCGGGACTCGAGCTCCTACGAGCAGTACTTC. As protein: CASSLHRDSSSYEQYF.

On this clone itself: A junction end diverges from the germline sequence, so it may reflect a read error. The chain employs TRBV6-6 and TRBJ2-7, with D perhaps matching TRBD2 (5 bases). Germline CDR1 MNHNY, CDR2 SVGAGI (reference sequence). This CDR3 is 16 amino acids long. CDR3 coding DNA: TGTACCAGCAGAACACTCGGGGTAGCGTTTCCCTACGAGCAGTACTTC. Translation gives CTSRTLGVAFPYEQYF.

V is TRBV10-1 and J is TRBJ2-3; 13 bases fit TRBD2. The CDR3 loop spans 13 amino acids. CDR1 is WNHNN and CDR2 is SYGVQD in the germline V gene (reference sequence). V lost 4 bases, J lost 13 bases, and 5 bases stayed unmatched. The CDR3 DNA sequence: TGCGCCAGCAGTGGAGGTGGACTAGCGGGGGAGTATTTT. Translation: CASSGGGLAGEYF.

The chain uses TRBV5-1 and TRBJ1-2, with no clear D. The germline V and J ends were trimmed by 4 bases and 8 bases, with 12 bases remaining between them. The CDR3 is made up of 12 amino acids. Germline CDR1 is SGHRS and CDR2 is YFSETQ. The CDR3 sequence: CASSKDLVGYTF. CDR3 DNA sequence: TGCGCCAGCAGCAAGGACTTGGTGGGCTACACCTTC.

The V and J genes are TRBV2 and TRBJ1-2; no firm D call. The CDR3 length is 13 residues. The V and J ends lost 4 bases and 8 bases respectively, with 14 bases between them. Germline V gene lookup returns CDR1 SNHLY and CDR2 FYNNEI. The CDR3 here is CASSVSREGGYTF. CDR3 nucleotide sequence: TGTGCCAGCAGTGTATCCAGAGAGGGCGGCTACACCTTC.

The V and J genes are TRBV10-2 and TRBJ2-7; no reliable D call. V lost 4 bases, J lost 4 bases, and 11 bases lay in between. This CDR3 has 13 amino acids. Germline V gives CDR1 WSHSY, CDR2 SAAADI. CDR3 region: CASSVVQPYEQYF. CDR3 bases: TGCGCCAGCAGTGTGGTACAGCCTTACGAGCAGTACTTC.

The chain has TRBV5-1 and TRBJ1-2, with 9 nucleotides matching TRBD1. The CDR3 totals 15 residues. J lost 2 bases, V lost 4 bases, and 6 bases had no gene match. The germline gives CDR1 SGHRS, CDR2 YFSETQ. In DNA, the CDR3 is TGCGCCAGCAGCCTCGTCGGGACAGGGAACTATGGCTACACCTTC. This sequence encodes CASSLVGTGNYGYTF.

On this clone: This CDR3 is also generated by other DNA sequences in the sample. The chain recombines TRBV18 with TRBJ2-1; possibly TRBD2 for D (6 bases). There are 13 residues in the CDR3. Germline CDR1 is KGHSH and CDR2 is LQKENI. Trimming stripped 4 bases from V and 4 bases from J, with 8 bases between. The CDR3 reads CASSQGLYNEQFF. The CDR3 DNA sequence: TGTGCCAGCTCACAGGGACTTTACAATGAGCAGTTCTTC. Based on the CDR3 plus reference TRBV18 and TRBJ2-1, the full variable domain is NAGVMQNPRHLVRRRGQEARLRCSPMKGHSHVYWYRQLPEEGLKFMVYLQKENIIDESGMPKERFSAEFPKEGPSILRIQQVVRGDSAAYFCASSQGLYNEQFFGPGTRLTVL.

This chain joins TRBV29-1 and TRBJ2-7; possibly TRBD2 for D (6 bases). Trimming took off 6 bases at V and 4 bases at J, with 16 bases between the two ends. The CDR3 runs 13 residues. Germline V gene lookup returns CDR1 SQVTM and CDR2 ANQGSEA. CDR3 bases: TGCAGCGTGTCTTCGAGGGCGGGATACGAGCAGTACTTC. Protein sequence: CSVSSRAGYEQYF.

The V call is TRBV5-6, the J call TRBJ1-2; no definite D call. This CDR3 contains 14 residues. Germline V lookup: CDR1 SGHDT, CDR2 YYEEEE. The V end lost 4 bases, the J end lost 0 bases, and 10 bases lay between the germline ends. CDR3 nucleotide sequence: TGTGCCAGCAGCCTAGGATCATCTAACTATGGCTACACCTTC. As protein: CASSLGSSNYGYTF. The variable domain in full, completed from reference TRBV5-6 and TRBJ1-2, reads DAGVTQSPTHLIKTRGQQVTLRCSPKSGHDTVSWYQQALGQGPQFIFQYYEEEERQRGNFPDRFSGHQFPNYSSELNVNALLLGDSALYLCASSLGSSNYGYTFGSGTRLTVV.

This chain links TRBV5-1 with TRBJ2-5, with D unclear. Germline V gene data show CDR1 as SGHRS and CDR2 as YFSETQ. V was trimmed by 4 bases and J by 3 bases, leaving 13 bases between them. This CDR3 is built from 14 residues. DNA for the CDR3: TGCGCCAGCAGCCCCACGAGGTACGAAGAGACCCAGTACTTC. This translates into CASSPTRYEETQYF.

The rearrangement uses TRBV11-3 and TRBJ2-7; TRBD2 might be the D (5 bases). The CDR3 extends over 14 amino acids. Per germline, CDR1 SGHNT and CDR2 YENEEA. The germline V and J ends were trimmed by 2 bases and 7 bases, with 15 bases remaining between them. The CDR3 region is CASSLISGKEEQYF. The CDR3 nucleotides are TGTGCCAGCAGCTTAATCTCCGGGAAGGAAGAGCAGTACTTC.

The CDR3 DNA follows: TGTGCCAGTAGTATTACCAGAATGGAACTGTTTTTT. This codes for CASSITRMELFF. V is TRBV19 and J is TRBJ1-4, with D uncertain. CDR3 length: 12 residues. Germline assignment: CDR1 LNHDA and CDR2 SQIVND (reference sequence). The V end was cut by 3 bases, the J end by 12 bases, with 11 bases between.